These 29 T cell receptor beta chains came from one sample sequenced in a study of cytomegalovirus exposure and HLA in healthy donors. The PCR had 60 Vbeta and 13 Jbeta primers. Measured with immunoSEQ multiplex PCR; TCRdb has only the in-frame clones, and not every one. This table has about 120,000 clones, around two thirds appearing once. The sequencing sample was made of PBMCs. Receptor source: a woman aged 40 to 50 in good health and CMV-seropositive.

The chain combines TRBV27 with TRBJ2-3; perhaps TRBD2 as D (5 bases). In germline, CDR1 is MNHEY, CDR2 SMNVEV (reference sequence). Trimming took 5 bases from V and 5 from J, leaving 20 bases between them. The CDR3 totals 16 residues. The CDR3 DNA follows: TGTGCCAGCAGTCCCGCCCTACAGACTACTTTAGATACGCAGTATTTT. Its translation: CASSPALQTTLDTQYF.

The chain joins TRBV28 to TRBJ2-1, with D possibly being TRBD1 (6 bases). CDR1 and CDR2 from the germline V gene are MDHEN and SYDVKM. The CDR3 has 18 residues. Between the trimmed V and J ends, which lost 8 bases and 0 bases, there was a span of 23 bases. The CDR3 DNA is TGTGCCAGCGAACCCCAGGGGCGTCTGAAAAGCTCCTACAATGAGCAGTTCTTC. It yields the protein CASEPQGRLKSSYNEQFF.

V and J are TRBV11-2 and TRBJ2-1; TRBD2 agrees at 11 bases. Germline V gene data show CDR1 as SGHAT and CDR2 as FQNNGV. Trimming cost V 1 base and J 6 bases; bases outside gene matches: 5. This CDR3 comprises 16 residues. CDR3 residues: CASSLVTSGIFNEQFF. CDR3 nucleotide sequence: TGTGCCAGCAGCTTAGTGACTAGCGGGATTTTCAATGAGCAGTTCTTC.

The V call is TRBV27, the J call TRBJ1-1; TRBD1 might be the D (6 bases). CDR1 and CDR2 from the germline V gene are MNHEY and SMNVEV (reference sequence). The CDR3 is 15 residues long. Deletions cut 7 bases from V and 4 bases from J, with 19 bases between. The CDR3 nucleotides read TGTGCCAGCACATTGGGGGGGGCCGGGGGCACTGAAGCTTTCTTT. This encodes CASTLGGAGGTEAFF.

This clone turned up a few times. The chain uses TRBV4-2 and TRBJ1-1, with no clear D. The CDR3 is 18 amino acids. V was shortened by 0 bases and J by 0 bases, with 17 bases between the two germline ends. Germline V gives CDR1 LGHNA, CDR2 YNFKEQ. The CDR3 sequence is CASSQEPRGGRVNTEAFF. The CDR3 DNA reads TGTGCCAGCAGCCAAGAACCCAGAGGAGGGCGGGTGAACACTGAAGCTTTCTTT.

V and J are TRBV7-2 and TRBJ2-1; 10 bases map to TRBD2. Germline V gives CDR1 SGHTA, CDR2 FQGNSA. This CDR3 comprises 17 residues. Unmatched junction bases numbered 8, after V lost 2 bases and J lost 4 bases. The DNA of the CDR3 is TGTGCCAGCAGCTTAAAAGGGAGACTAGCGGGTTACAATGAGCAGTTCTTC. Amino acid sequence: CASSLKGRLAGYNEQFF.

The chain couples TRBV30 to TRBJ1-4; no firm D call. Trimming cost V 0 bases and J 7 bases, with 6 bases left between them. Germline V gene sequence: CDR1 GTSNPN, CDR2 SVGIG (reference sequence). There are 12 residues in the CDR3. The CDR3 DNA is TGTGCCTGGAGTGTACTAGGTGAAAAACTGTTTTTT. Its translation: CAWSVLGEKLFF.

The chain carries TRBV28 and TRBJ2-3; 7 bases fit TRBD2. V lost 6 bases, J lost 4 bases, and 10 bases stayed unmatched. CDR1 is MDHEN, CDR2 SYDVKM, per germline. This CDR3 comprises 15 residues. DNA of the CDR3: TGTGCCAGCAGCCTCCCTAGCGGAGATTCAGATACGCAGTATTTT. This sequence encodes CASSLPSGDSDTQYF. Full variable domain (outside the CDR3, taken from reference TRBV28 and TRBJ2-3): DVKVTQSSRYLVKRTGEKVFLECVQDMDHENMFWYRQDPGLGLRLIYFSYDVKMKEKGDIPEGYSVSREKKERFSLILESASTNQTSMYLCASSLPSGDSDTQYFGPGTRLTVL.

This clone occurred once. This chain's CDR3 is CASSRAGRSYNEQFF. Here the CDR3 DNA reads TGTGCCAGCAGCCGAGCGGGAAGGTCCTACAATGAGCAGTTCTTC. V and J are TRBV7-2 and TRBJ2-1; TRBD2 matches at 7 bases. Germline V lookup: CDR1 SGHTA, CDR2 FQGNSA. The CDR3 has 15 amino acids. The ends lost 5 bases at V and 1 base at J; junction bases unmatched: 5.

The table lists this clone with a few counts. This chain joins TRBV7-2 and TRBJ1-2; TRBD1 matches 12 bases. V dropped 2 bases and J dropped 8; count of bases not matched to a gene: 12. The CDR3 loop spans 17 amino acids. Looked up from germline, CDR1 is SGHTA and CDR2 is FQGNSA. CDR3 bases: TGTGCCAGCAGCTTATCGGGACAGGGGGCCATAGTAGGAGGCTACACCTTC. Amino acids: CASSLSGQGAIVGGYTF.

The chain employs TRBV27 and TRBJ1-1, with D tentatively TRBD1 (5 bases). V was shortened by 1 base and J by 7 bases, with 16 bases between the two germline ends. CDR1 MNHEY and CDR2 SMNVEV come from the germline V gene (reference sequence). The CDR3 covers 15 residues. As DNA, the CDR3 is TGTGCCAGCAGTTTATTCCAGGGTTTTCGGTGTGAAGCTTTCTTT. Its translation is CASSLFQGFRCEAFF.

This clone has a handful of counts. This chain connects TRBV15 to TRBJ2-7, with a possible D match to TRBD1 (6 bases). Trimming shortened V by 0 bases and J by 3 bases, and 12 bases separated the two germline ends. Germline values: CDR1 LNHNV, CDR2 YYDKDF (reference sequence). CDR3 length equals 15 residues. The CDR3 region is CATSRDSQGLYEQYF. The CDR3, as DNA: TGTGCCACCAGCAGAGATTCACAGGGTCTCTACGAGCAGTACTTC.

The rearrangement links TRBV4-1 to TRBJ2-1; no definite D call. CDR1 is MGHRA, CDR2 YSYEKL, per germline. The CDR3 spans 13 residues. V was shortened by 1 base and J by 15 bases, with 16 bases between the two germline ends. CDR3 coding DNA: TGCGCCAGCAGCCAAGTTAATACCATACAGTTGTTCTTC. Residues: CASSQVNTIQLFF.

This clone was seen a few times. The V gene is TRBV4-2, the J gene TRBJ2-3, with D perhaps TRBD1 (6 bases). This CDR3 has 14 residues. The germline V gene has CDR1 LGHNA and CDR2 YNFKEQ. Trimming removed 4 bases from V and 2 bases from J, with 10 bases in between. The CDR3 spells CASSPDRHTDTQYF. As DNA, the CDR3 is TGTGCCAGCAGCCCGGACAGACACACAGATACGCAGTATTTT.

The sample holds one count of this clone. This chain joins TRBV15 and TRBJ1-1; 8 bases align to TRBD1. The length of the CDR3 is 15 residues. Germline lookup yields CDR1 LNHNV and CDR2 YYDKDF (reference sequence). V lost 3 bases, J lost 5 bases, and 8 bases stayed unmatched. The CDR3: CATSRELQGGTEAFF. The CDR3 nucleotides are TGTGCCACCAGCAGGGAATTACAGGGGGGGACTGAAGCTTTCTTT.

This chain links TRBV19 with TRBJ1-5; 9 bases map to TRBD1. CDR1 LNHDA and CDR2 SQIVND come from the germline V gene (reference sequence). This CDR3 has 15 amino acids. The V and J ends lost 3 bases and 5 bases, in that order; junction bases with no gene match: 5. CDR3 sequence (DNA): TGTGCCAGTAGTATTGGGACAGGGCGTTATCAGCCCCAGCATTTT. Translation gives CASSIGTGRYQPQHF.

In this sample, this clone turned up a few times. The chain employs TRBV7-3 and TRBJ2-7, with D possibly being TRBD1 (7 bases). This CDR3 region has 14 residues. CDR1 is SGHTA and CDR2 is FQGTGA in the germline V gene. Trimming took 5 bases from V and 7 from J, leaving 18 bases between them. The DNA of the CDR3 is TGTGCCAGCAGCGGTTCAGGGGGGCCGGAAGAGCAGTACTTC. Translating it yields CASSGSGGPEEQYF.

The chain employs TRBV2 and TRBJ1-3, with 7 bases fitting TRBD1. This CDR3 has 15 residues. CDR1 is SNHLY, CDR2 FYNNEI, per germline. With 6 bases clipped from V and 0 bases from J, the junction kept 5 bases outside the gene matches. CDR3 amino acids: CASRGDRLSGNTIYF. As DNA, the CDR3 is TGTGCCAGCAGGGGGGACAGACTCTCTGGAAACACCATATATTTT. The full variable domain, with the rest looked up from reference TRBV2 and TRBJ1-3, is EPEVTQTPSHQVTQMGQEVILRCVPISNHLYFYWYRQILGQKVEFLVSFYNNEISEKSEIFDDQFSVERPDGSNFTLKIRSTKLEDSAMYFCASRGDRLSGNTIYFGEGSWLTVV.

J is TRBJ2-3 and V is TRBV11-1; 8 nucleotides agree with TRBD2. The CDR3 sequence is 16 residues long. Trimming removed 7 bases from V and 5 bases from J; junction bases left unmatched: 14. In germline, CDR1 is SGHAT, CDR2 FQDESV (reference sequence). CDR3 loop: CASNSGAGGFRDTQYF. CDR3 DNA: TGTGCCAGCAACTCTGGTGCGGGAGGTTTCAGAGATACGCAGTATTTT.

This chain joins TRBV29-1 and TRBJ2-5; possibly TRBD2 for D (7 bases). The V gene lost 2 bases and the J gene lost 4 bases, with 20 bases spanning the gap. Per germline, CDR1 SQVTM and CDR2 ANQGSEA. This CDR3 has 16 residues. Here the CDR3 DNA reads TGCAGCGTTGAAAAGGGCGTACGGGGGGCCGGAGAGACCCAGTACTTC. Translation gives CSVEKGVRGAGETQYF.

The chain combines TRBV19 with TRBJ2-7, with 10 bases matching TRBD2. V lost 5 bases to trimming and J lost 2 bases; unmatched junction nucleotides: 6. Germline V gene sequence: CDR1 LNHDA, CDR2 SQIVND (reference sequence). CDR3 length: 15 residues. The CDR3 nucleotides are TGTGCCAGTAGTCAGCAGCGGGAGGGTGCCTACGAGCAGTACTTC. Translation: CASSQQREGAYEQYF.

This clone has just a few counts. The chain employs TRBV5-1 and TRBJ2-1; 14 nucleotides match TRBD2. Germline V gene sequence: CDR1 SGHRS, CDR2 YFSETQ. J was trimmed by 1 base and V by 7 bases; bases with no gene match: 13. The CDR3 contains 19 residues. As DNA, the CDR3 is TGCGCCAGCCGTGAAAGGGGACTAGCGGGAGTAGGGTCCTACAATGAGCAGTTCTTC. Translation gives CASRERGLAGVGSYNEQFF.

V and J are TRBV2 and TRBJ2-3, with D maybe TRBD2 (6 bases). Germline CDR1 reads SNHLY; CDR2 reads FYNNEI. CDR3 length equals 14 residues. Trimming removed 6 bases from V and 3 bases from J, with 13 bases in between. The CDR3 spells CASSRTGGTDTQYF. The CDR3 nucleotides read TGTGCCAGCAGCCGGACTGGGGGGACAGATACGCAGTATTTT.

This chain links TRBV4-2 with TRBJ1-6; 12 nucleotides line up with TRBD1. The V and J ends lost 0 bases and 10 bases, in that order; junction bases with no gene match: 10. Germline values: CDR1 LGHNA, CDR2 YNFKEQ. The CDR3 has 18 amino acids. As DNA, the CDR3 is TGTGCCAGCAGCCAAGATGGGACAGGGGGCGTTATTCCCTCACCCCTCCACTTT. Translated: CASSQDGTGGVIPSPLHF.

The genes are TRBV19 and TRBJ2-3; D is perhaps TRBD2 (5 bases). The CDR3 runs 14 residues. The germline gives CDR1 LNHDA, CDR2 SQIVND (reference sequence). Trimming removed 6 bases at V and 3 bases at J, with 13 bases between. The DNA for the CDR3 is TGTGCCAGTAGCTCTACCCGGAGGACAGATACGCAGTATTTT. This encodes CASSSTRRTDTQYF.

This clone was counted only a few times. The chain uses TRBV9 and TRBJ2-2; D may be TRBD1 (5 bases). The ends were cut back, 2 bases at V and 1 base at J, with 6 bases in the middle. Germline CDR1 SGDLS, CDR2 YYNGEE. This CDR3 is 14 amino acids long. CDR3: CASSVGQNTGELFF. CDR3 nucleotide sequence: TGTGCCAGCAGCGTCGGACAGAACACCGGGGAGCTGTTTTTT. The entire variable domain, with the rest obtained from reference TRBV9 and TRBJ2-2, is as follows: DSGVTQTPKHLITATGQRVTLRCSPRSGDLSVYWYQQSLDQGLQFLIQYYNGEERAKGNILERFSAQQFPDLHSELNLSSLELGDSALYFCASSVGQNTGELFFGEGSRLTVL.

Comment on this clone: A junction boundary mismatches the germline segment, possibly from a read error. The rearrangement uses TRBV6-1 and TRBJ1-2, with 7 bases lining up with TRBD1. Per germline, CDR1 MNHNS and CDR2 SASEGT. The CDR3 extends over 11 amino acids. As DNA, the CDR3 is TGTGCCAGCAGTGAAGCCGGACAGGAGGACTTC. This gives the protein CASSEAGQEDF.

This chain joins TRBV2 and TRBJ2-1, with 11 positions matching TRBD2. This CDR3 is 15 amino acids long. Germline V lookup: CDR1 SNHLY, CDR2 FYNNEI. The junction had 5 bases not matched to a gene; V was cut back by 6 bases and J by 4 bases. For the CDR3, the DNA is TGTGCCAGCAGGGGTGCTAGCGGGAGGTACAATGAGCAGTTCTTC. It codes for CASRGASGRYNEQFF.

In this sample, this clone turned up once. V and J are TRBV7-8 and TRBJ2-3; D perhaps matches TRBD2 (7 bases). Germline V gene lookup returns CDR1 SGHVS and CDR2 FQNEAQ. V gave up 5 bases and J gave up 1 base, with 19 bases separating them. This CDR3 region has 17 residues. The CDR3 region is CASSGGGGWMGTDTQYF. CDR3 nucleotides: TGTGCCAGCAGCGGAGGGGGGGGATGGATGGGCACAGATACGCAGTATTTT.